This T cell receptor beta chain was sequenced for a study of control samples from healthy donors and cancer patients. Assay used: immunoSEQ multiplex PCR; TCRdb lists only in-frame clones, some missing. This table holds 85,000 to 90,000 clones, about 88% found once. From germline, CDR1 is LGHDT and CDR2 YNNKEL (reference sequence). The V gene lost 4 bases and the J gene lost 0 bases, with 9 bases spanning the gap. This CDR3 has 14 residues. V gene TRBV3-1 (or the pseudogene TRBV3-2) combines with J gene TRBJ1-2; D uncertain. This receptor was taken from a woman in her forties or fifties with colorectal cancer. What was sequenced was PBMCs. The CDR3 here is CASSRVGTNYGYTF. CDR3 bases: TGTGCCAGCAGCCGTGTCGGGACTAACTATGGCTACACCTTC.